The rows below give T cell receptor beta chains drawn from one sample of a study of OX40 agonist ivuxolimab in advanced cancers. Produced via immunoSEQ multiplex PCR; TCRdb's table is partial and in-frame only. The sample lists over 65,000 clones, just over 85% occurring once. The source was CD4+ or CD8+ T cells sorted from blood, collected in a trial of the OX40 agonist ivuxolimab. These receptors were taken from an adult with an advanced solid tumor such as melanoma, head and neck, liver or kidney cancer. Each CDR3 is given with its conserved first and last residue. The order of the fields is J gene, clone size, D gene, CDR3 length, V gene, CDR3 protein, CDR3 DNA. A D gene is named only where the DNA matches it firmly. Clone size, where shown, is once, few, many, or a class for clones that have expanded.

J gene: TRBJ2-7
clone size: NA
D gene: NA
CDR3 length: 14
V gene: TRBV9
CDR3 protein: CASSVEGLGYEQYF
CDR3 DNA: TGTGCCAGCAGCGTAGAGGGGCTGGGCTACGAGCAGTACTTC

J gene: TRBJ1-2
clone size: NA
D gene: TRBD1
CDR3 length: 14
V gene: TRBV5-1
CDR3 protein: CASSWDRGEDGYTF
CDR3 DNA: TGCGCCAGCAGCTGGGACAGGGGGGAGGATGGCTACACCTTC

J gene: TRBJ1-2
clone size: NA
D gene: NA
CDR3 length: 13
V gene: TRBV6-5
CDR3 protein: CASSYAGALGYTF
CDR3 DNA: TGTGCCAGCAGTTACGCGGGGGCGCTAGGCTACACCTTC

J gene: TRBJ1-6
clone size: NA
D gene: NA
CDR3 length: 15
V gene: TRBV19
CDR3 protein: CASSMGARYNSPLHF
CDR3 DNA: TGTGCCAGTAGTATGGGGGCCAGGTATAATTCACCCCTCCACTTT

J gene: TRBJ1-4
clone size: NA
D gene: TRBD1
CDR3 length: 17
V gene: TRBV6-4
CDR3 protein: CASSDTGQGRTNEKLFF
CDR3 DNA: TGTGCCAGCAGTGACACCGGACAGGGCCGAACTAATGAAAAACTGTTTTTT

J gene: TRBJ1-1
clone size: NA
D gene: NA
CDR3 length: 18
V gene: TRBV7-3
CDR3 protein: CASSLTPLQGSPDTEAFF
CDR3 DNA: TGTGCCAGCAGCTTAACACCATTACAGGGAAGCCCTGACACTGAAGCTTTCTTT

J gene: TRBJ1-1
clone size: once
D gene: TRBD1
CDR3 length: 16
V gene: TRBV13
CDR3 protein: CASSRGQGAGNTEAFF
CDR3 DNA: TGTGCCAGCAGCAGAGGACAGGGGGCAGGGAACACTGAAGCTTTCTTT

J gene: TRBJ1-5
clone size: NA
D gene: NA
CDR3 length: 12
V gene: TRBV6-5
CDR3 protein: CASSYPGGAQHF
CDR3 DNA: TGTGCCAGCAGTTACCCGGGGGGGGCCCAGCATTTT

J gene: TRBJ2-2
clone size: few
D gene: NA
CDR3 length: 14
V gene: TRBV19
CDR3 protein: CASRVTPSAGELFF
CDR3 DNA: TGTGCCAGTAGAGTAACCCCATCGGCCGGGGAGCTGTTTTTT

J gene: TRBJ2-1
clone size: NA
D gene: TRBD2
CDR3 length: 15
V gene: TRBV9
CDR3 protein: CASSAGTSEYNEQFF
CDR3 DNA: TGTGCCAGCAGCGCCGGGACTAGCGAGTACAATGAGCAGTTCTTC

J gene: TRBJ2-7
clone size: NA
D gene: TRBD2
CDR3 length: 14
V gene: TRBV2
CDR3 protein: CASTLLAGVREQYF
CDR3 DNA: TGTGCCAGCACGCTACTAGCGGGAGTACGCGAGCAGTACTTC

J gene: TRBJ2-5
clone size: NA
D gene: NA
CDR3 length: 15
V gene: TRBV19
CDR3 protein: CASSLNGGNRETQYF
CDR3 DNA: TGTGCCAGTAGCCTTAATGGGGGTAATAGAGAGACCCAGTACTTC

J gene: TRBJ1-6
clone size: NA
D gene: NA
CDR3 length: 13
V gene: TRBV7-3
CDR3 protein: CASSLDLNSPLHF
CDR3 DNA: TGTGCCAGCAGCTTGGACCTTAATTCACCCCTCCACTTT

J gene: TRBJ2-1
clone size: few
D gene: NA
CDR3 length: 14
V gene: TRBV2
CDR3 protein: CASSERLPYNEQFF
CDR3 DNA: TGTGCCAGCAGTGAAAGGTTGCCCTACAATGAGCAGTTCTTC

J gene: TRBJ2-7
clone size: NA
D gene: NA
CDR3 length: 15
V gene: TRBV4-2
CDR3 protein: CASSQSGTQTYEQYF
CDR3 DNA: TGTGCCAGCAGCCAATCGGGGACGCAAACCTACGAGCAGTACTTC

J gene: TRBJ2-7
clone size: NA
D gene: NA
CDR3 length: 15
V gene: TRBV5-6
CDR3 protein: CASSLYLGANHEQYF
CDR3 DNA: TGTGCCAGCAGCTTGTACCTAGGGGCGAACCACGAGCAGTACTTC

J gene: TRBJ1-1
clone size: NA
D gene: NA
CDR3 length: 14
V gene: TRBV6-8
CDR3 protein: CASSFDRMNTEAFF
CDR3 DNA: TGTGCCAGCAGTTTCGACAGGATGAACACTGAAGCTTTCTTT

J gene: TRBJ1-1
clone size: NA
D gene: NA
CDR3 length: 13
V gene: TRBV7-8
CDR3 protein: CASSYEVNRGPFF
CDR3 DNA: TGTGCCAGCAGCTATGAAGTGAACAGAGGGCCTTTCTTT

J gene: TRBJ2-7
clone size: NA
D gene: NA
CDR3 length: 14
V gene: TRBV6-6
CDR3 protein: CASTPRYGRVEQYF
CDR3 DNA: TGTGCCAGCACCCCCAGGTACGGTCGGGTCGAGCAGTACTTC

J gene: TRBJ1-5
clone size: NA
D gene: TRBD1
CDR3 length: 10
V gene: TRBV6-4
CDR3 protein: CASTRDRGHF
CDR3 DNA: TGTGCCAGCACCCGGGACAGGGGTCATTTT

J gene: TRBJ1-1
clone size: NA
D gene: TRBD1
CDR3 length: 14
V gene: TRBV5-1
CDR3 protein: CASSYAQGATEAFF
CDR3 DNA: TGCGCCAGCAGCTACGCACAGGGGGCTACTGAAGCTTTCTTT

J gene: TRBJ1-2
clone size: NA
D gene: NA
CDR3 length: 16
V gene: TRBV4-1
CDR3 protein: CASSQDLTGWYDGYTF
CDR3 DNA: TGCGCCAGCAGCCAAGATCTCACAGGGTGGTATGATGGCTACACCTTC

J gene: TRBJ1-2
clone size: NA
D gene: NA
CDR3 length: 13
V gene: TRBV27
CDR3 protein: CASSLRPRGGYTF
CDR3 DNA: TGTGCCAGCAGTTTGCGACCACGGGGTGGCTACACCTTC

J gene: TRBJ2-2
clone size: once
D gene: NA
CDR3 length: 16
V gene: TRBV6-5
CDR3 protein: CASSYSIWQNTGELFF
CDR3 DNA: TGTGCCAGCAGTTACTCGATATGGCAGAACACCGGGGAGCTGTTTTTT

J gene: TRBJ1-1
clone size: NA
D gene: NA
CDR3 length: 13
V gene: TRBV18
CDR3 protein: CASSPARYLEAFF
CDR3 DNA: TGTGCCAGCTCACCAGCCAGGTACCTTGAAGCTTTCTTT

J gene: TRBJ2-7
clone size: NA
D gene: TRBD2
CDR3 length: 16
V gene: TRBV18
CDR3 protein: CASSPKSGRSSYEQYF
CDR3 DNA: TGTGCCAGCTCACCAAAGAGCGGGAGGAGCTCCTACGAGCAGTACTTC

J gene: TRBJ2-3
clone size: NA
D gene: NA
CDR3 length: 13
V gene: TRBV29-1
CDR3 protein: CSVRQGGKDTQYF
CDR3 DNA: TGCAGCGTTCGACAGGGAGGTAAAGATACGCAGTATTTT

J gene: TRBJ2-6
clone size: NA
D gene: TRBD2
CDR3 length: 17
V gene: TRBV4-1
CDR3 protein: CASSQSSGGTGANVLTF
CDR3 DNA: TGCGCCAGCAGCCAATCTAGCGGGGGGACTGGGGCCAACGTCCTGACTTTC

J gene: TRBJ1-6
clone size: few
D gene: TRBD1
CDR3 length: 16
V gene: TRBV11-2
CDR3 protein: CASSQIQGAGNSPLHF
CDR3 DNA: TGTGCCAGCAGCCAAATACAGGGGGCCGGGAATTCACCCCTCCACTTT

J gene: TRBJ2-2
clone size: NA
D gene: NA
CDR3 length: 14
V gene: TRBV6-5
CDR3 protein: CASTPQGYKEELFF
CDR3 DNA: TGTGCCAGCACCCCCCAGGGGTACAAGGAGGAGCTGTTTTTT

J gene: TRBJ1-1
clone size: once
D gene: NA
CDR3 length: 19
V gene: TRBV11-2
CDR3 protein: CASSLDRRLGPSKNTEAFF
CDR3 DNA: TGTGCCAGCAGCTTAGATCGAAGGCTGGGCCCGTCAAAGAACACTGAAGCTTTCTTT

J gene: TRBJ2-4
clone size: NA
D gene: NA
CDR3 length: 19
V gene: TRBV7-3
CDR3 protein: CASSLSSTGTPVAKNIQYF
CDR3 DNA: TGTGCCAGCAGCTTATCATCCACCGGGACTCCGGTAGCCAAAAACATTCAGTACTTC

J gene: TRBJ1-1
clone size: NA
D gene: NA
CDR3 length: 12
V gene: TRBV7-3
CDR3 protein: CASSGTNTEAFF
CDR3 DNA: TGTGCCAGCAGCGGAACGAACACTGAAGCTTTCTTT

J gene: TRBJ2-1
clone size: once
D gene: TRBD2
CDR3 length: 15
V gene: TRBV7-3
CDR3 protein: CASSIGTSGSNEQFF
CDR3 DNA: TGTGCCAGCAGCATAGGGACTAGCGGGAGCAATGAGCAGTTCTTC

J gene: TRBJ1-2
clone size: NA
D gene: NA
CDR3 length: 16
V gene: TRBV2
CDR3 protein: CASSVPRGGEDYGYTF
CDR3 DNA: TGTGCCAGCAGTGTACCAAGAGGGGGGGAGGACTATGGCTACACCTTC

J gene: TRBJ2-4
clone size: NA
D gene: TRBD2
CDR3 length: 15
V gene: TRBV13
CDR3 protein: CASSLGGSGGDIQYF
CDR3 DNA: TGTGCCAGCAGCTTAGGGGGTAGCGGGGGAGACATTCAGTACTTC

J gene: TRBJ1-3
clone size: NA
D gene: NA
CDR3 length: 16
V gene: TRBV30
CDR3 protein: CAWRKGTPVSGNTIYF
CDR3 DNA: TGTGCCTGGAGAAAAGGGACTCCCGTCTCTGGAAACACCATATATTTT

J gene: TRBJ2-1
clone size: NA
D gene: NA
CDR3 length: 13
V gene: TRBV11-3
CDR3 protein: CASSLGTGNEQFF
CDR3 DNA: TGTGCCAGCAGCTTGGGGACGGGGAATGAGCAGTTCTTC

J gene: TRBJ2-1
clone size: NA
D gene: NA
CDR3 length: 8
V gene: TRBV30
CDR3 protein: CAWGEQFF
CDR3 DNA: TGTGCCTGGGGTGAGCAGTTCTTC

J gene: TRBJ1-2
clone size: NA
D gene: TRBD1
CDR3 length: 17
V gene: TRBV6-1
CDR3 protein: CASNEGPGQPSNYGYTF
CDR3 DNA: TGTGCCAGCAATGAGGGACCGGGACAGCCGTCTAACTATGGCTACACCTTC

J gene: TRBJ2-3
clone size: NA
D gene: TRBD1
CDR3 length: 14
V gene: TRBV6-6
CDR3 protein: CASSSADRADTQYF
CDR3 DNA: TGTGCCAGCAGTTCCGCCGACAGGGCAGATACGCAGTATTTT

J gene: TRBJ2-1
clone size: NA
D gene: TRBD2
CDR3 length: 17
V gene: TRBV30
CDR3 protein: CAWSTPGLAGGNNEQFF
CDR3 DNA: TGTGCCTGGAGTACCCCGGGACTAGCGGGAGGGAACAATGAGCAGTTCTTC

J gene: TRBJ2-3
clone size: NA
D gene: TRBD1
CDR3 length: 14
V gene: TRBV7-8
CDR3 protein: CASSLGDREDTQYF
CDR3 DNA: TGTGCCAGCAGCTTAGGGGACAGGGAAGATACGCAGTATTTT

J gene: TRBJ2-1
clone size: NA
D gene: TRBD2
CDR3 length: 15
V gene: TRBV9
CDR3 protein: CASSTTGLAYNEQFF
CDR3 DNA: TGTGCCAGCAGCACAACGGGACTAGCGTACAATGAGCAGTTCTTC

J gene: TRBJ1-4
clone size: NA
D gene: NA
CDR3 length: 16
V gene: TRBV7-9
CDR3 protein: CASSLRGQLKDEKLFF
CDR3 DNA: TGTGCCAGCAGCTTAAGAGGACAGTTGAAAGATGAAAAACTGTTTTTT